The next 12 T cell receptor beta chains were all read from a single sample in a study of tumor and adjacent non-tumor tissue in lung cancer. This sample's RNA came from whole unsorted tissue. The library came from three nested PCR rounds adapted from ARM-PCR protocols. TCRdb independently ran MiXCR on the multiplex PCR reads; one entry per CDR3 protein. The sample lists about 120,000 distinct CDR3 sequences, nearly 85% occurring once. Input material: lung tumor tissue. The receptor set was obtained from a man aged 70 or older with non-small cell lung cancer.

The V call is TRBV29-1, the J call TRBJ1-3; D gene unclear. The CDR3 extends over 13 amino acids. Trimming removed 3 bases from V and 0 bases from J, with 6 bases in between. Germline lookup yields CDR1 SQVTM and CDR2 ANQGSEA. This CDR3 is CSVECVSGNTIYF. The DNA for the CDR3 is TGCAGCGTTGAGTGCGTCTCTGGAAACACCATATATTTT.

Note on this clonotype: One base away lies a much larger clone, so this may be a sequencing read error. The V gene is TRBV12-3 or TRBV12-4, the J gene TRBJ2-1; 7 nucleotides agree with TRBD1. There are 13 residues in the CDR3. CDR3: CASRATTGNEQLF. The CDR3, as DNA: TGTGCCAGCAGAGCAACGACAGGGAATGAGCAGCTCTTC.

The chain joins TRBV11-2 to TRBJ1-4; D possibly corresponds to TRBD1 (6 bases). Germline V CDR1 and CDR2: SGHAT, FQNNGV. This CDR3 contains 15 residues. Trimming took 5 bases from V and 12 from J, leaving 22 bases between them. CDR3 sequence: CASSRRGTSNEQLFF. As DNA, the CDR3 is TGTGCCAGCAGCAGAAGAGGGACAAGTAACGAACAACTGTTTTTT. The complete variable domain, with remaining parts taken from reference TRBV11-2 and TRBJ1-4, reads EAGVAQSPRYKIIEKRQSVAFWCNPISGHATLYWYQQILGQGPKLLIQFQNNGVVDDSQLPKDRFSAERLKGVDSTLKIQPAKLEDSAVYLCASSRRGTSNEQLFFGSGTQLSVL.

The chain couples TRBV6-2 or TRBV6-3 to TRBJ2-3, with D maybe TRBD2 (6 bases). V was cut by 2 bases and J by 8 bases, with 17 bases left in between. In germline, CDR1 is MNHEY, CDR2 SVGEGT. This CDR3 has 15 residues. In DNA form, the CDR3 reads TGTGCCAGCAGTTACGCTAGCGTGAATTGGGTTACGCAGTATTTT. Translated: CASSYASVNWVTQYF.

This clonotype was detected ten times or more. V and J are TRBV6-1 and TRBJ1-2; 7 bases map to TRBD1. V was clipped by 1 base and J by 2 bases; unmatched bases: 4. CDR3 size: 15 residues. Germline CDR1 reads MNHNS; CDR2 reads SASEGT. CDR3 DNA: TGTGCCAGCAGTGAAGGACAGGGACTCAACTATGGCTACACCTTC. This codes for CASSEGQGLNYGYTF.

With respect to this clonotype: One end of the junction does not line up with germline, which may come from a read error. CDR3 coding DNA: TGCGCCAGCAGCTTAGGGCCCGGCGGGACAGATACGCAATATTTT. It specifies CASSLGPGGTDTQYF. V and J are TRBV11-2 and TRBJ2-3, with D possibly TRBD1 on 7 matching bases. In germline, CDR1 is SGHAT, CDR2 FQNNGV. The CDR3 consists of 15 residues.

The chain carries TRBV6-5 and TRBJ2-2, with a tentative D call TRBD1 (7 bases). Germline V lookup: CDR1 MNHEY, CDR2 SVGAGI. The CDR3 extends over 14 amino acids. Trimming removed 6 bases at V and 15 bases at J, with 23 bases between. CDR3: CASSRGTETGDMFF. The CDR3 DNA reads TGTGCCAGCAGCCGCGGGACAGAGACCGGGGACATGTTTTTT.

This clonotype was seen more than once but under ten times. The chain is built from TRBV10-3 and TRBJ2-5; D ambiguous. The CDR3 contains 13 residues. Germline loops: CDR1 ENHRY, CDR2 SYGVKD. Trimming took 2 bases from V and 10 from J, leaving 14 bases between them. In DNA, the CDR3 is TGTGCCATCAGTGAGGGGATCCAAGAGGTCCAGTACTTC. This encodes CAISEGIQEVQYF.

This clonotype was counted a single time. Sequence at one end of the junction differs from germline and may be a read error. The chain carries TRBV29-1 and TRBJ1-2; D unresolved. Germline V gene lookup returns CDR1 SQVTM and CDR2 ANQGSEA. This CDR3 has 15 amino acids. Written as DNA, the CDR3 is TGCAGCGTGATGGCCGGAATTTCGGATAATTATGGCTACGCCTTC. This sequence encodes CSVMAGISDNYGYAF.

This clonotype was observed once. A much larger clone differs by one base, so this may be a read error. J is TRBJ1-1 and V is TRBV29-1; 9 bases are shared with TRBD1. CDR1 is SQVTM and CDR2 is ANQGSEA in the germline V gene. The CDR3 consists of 13 residues. DNA for the CDR3: TGCAGCGGCCTCGGACAGGGGAGCACTAAAGCTTTATTT. Protein product: CSGLGQGSTKALF.

On this clonotype: One end of the junction is discordant with germline, which a read error may explain. This chain joins TRBV11-2 and TRBJ2-1; 8 bases are a match to TRBD1. Germline V gives CDR1 SGHAT, CDR2 FQNNGV. This CDR3 is 16 amino acids long. The CDR3 DNA sequence: TGTGCAAGCAGCATAACCACGGACAGGGTGGTCAATGAACAGTTCTTC. Its protein product is CASSITTDRVVNEQFF. Full variable domain (rest looked up from reference TRBV11-2 and TRBJ2-1): EAGVAQSPRYKIIEKRQSVAFWCNPISGHATLYWYQQILGQGPKLLIQFQNNGVVDDSQLPKDRFSAERLKGVDSTLKIQPAKLEDSAVYLCASSITTDRVVNEQFFGPGTRLTVL.

About this clonotype: A much more abundant neighbour one base away suggests this may be a read error. The V and J genes are TRBV28 and TRBJ1-2, with TRBD1 as a possible D gene (6 bases). CDR3 length: 13 residues. Germline CDR1 MDHEN, CDR2 SYDVKM. The CDR3 protein is CTSGGRFGYGYTF. The CDR3 nucleotides read TGTACCAGCGGGGGCAGGTTCGGCTATGGCTACACCTTC.